The T cell receptor (beta chain) described here comes from a study of blood T cell repertoires in COVID-19. CDR3 length: 15 residues. Germline CDR1 is MNHEY and CDR2 is SVGAGI. V was clipped by 6 bases and J by 7 bases; unmatched bases: 7. The method was immunoSEQ multiplex PCR; TCRdb's version includes in-frame clones alone and lacks a portion of them. The profile shows about 250,000 clones, about 83% of them singletons. The sequenced sample consisted of peripheral blood. The origin of this receptor is a man aged 50 to 60 with acute or convalescent COVID-19. The genes are TRBV6-5 and TRBJ1-6; 9 positions match TRBD1. The CDR3 loop reads CASRRSTGGNSPLHF. CDR3 sequence (DNA): TGTGCCAGCAGGCGAAGTACAGGGGGCAATTCACCCCTCCACTTT.